These 22 T cell receptor beta chains came from one sample sequenced in a study of cytomegalovirus exposure and HLA in healthy donors. With 60 Vbeta and 13 Jbeta primers, the PCR was carried out. Measured with immunoSEQ multiplex PCR; TCRdb has only the in-frame clones, and not every one. In the table there are tens of thousands of clones, approximately 70% of which are singletons. Sequenced input: PBMCs. Every receptor here comes from a woman aged 50 to 60 in good health and CMV-seronegative.

The CDR3 reads CAWTPHGGRETQYF. CDR3 coding DNA: TGTGCCTGGACCCCCCACGGGGGGCGGGAGACCCAGTACTTC. The chain combines TRBV30 with TRBJ2-5; D perhaps matches TRBD2 (7 bases). Trimming took off 4 bases at V and 5 bases at J, with 17 bases between the two ends. Germline CDR1 reads GTSNPN; CDR2 reads SVGIG (reference sequence). The CDR3 length is 14 residues.

The chain couples TRBV27 to TRBJ2-3; the D gene is possibly TRBD2 (5 bases). CDR1 is MNHEY, CDR2 SMNVEV, per germline (reference sequence). V was cut by 2 bases and J by 2 bases, with 14 bases left in between. The CDR3 loop spans 16 amino acids. This chain's CDR3 is CASSLKGGGLTDTQYF. DNA of the CDR3: TGTGCCAGCAGTTTAAAGGGCGGAGGCCTCACAGATACGCAGTATTTT.

This clone was observed once. The V gene is TRBV10-3, the J gene TRBJ1-5, with D maybe TRBD1 (5 bases). The ends were cut back, 3 bases at V and 5 bases at J, with 11 bases in the middle. This CDR3 comprises 14 residues. From germline, CDR1 is ENHRY and CDR2 SYGVKD. The CDR3 nucleotides read TGTGCCATCAGTGACGACAGAAACTATCAGCCCCAGCATTTT. Amino acid sequence: CAISDDRNYQPQHF.

This chain links TRBV28 with TRBJ1-2; no clear D. The germline CDR1 and CDR2 sequences are MDHEN and SYDVKM. V was clipped by 3 bases and J by 10 bases, with 12 bases between them. There are 12 residues in the CDR3. The CDR3 DNA reads TGTGCCAGCAGTTTTAGGCCCCGGGACTACACCTTC. It translates to CASSFRPRDYTF.

The rearrangement uses TRBV25-1 and TRBJ2-5, with 7 nucleotides matching TRBD2. V shed 3 bases and J 4 bases; nucleotides not matched to a gene: 5. The CDR3 length is 14 residues. In germline, CDR1 is MGHDK, CDR2 SYGVNS. The CDR3 loop is CASSELGEGETQYF. The CDR3 bases are TGTGCCAGCAGTGAGTTGGGGGAGGGAGAGACCCAGTACTTC.

This clone showed up just a few times. This chain uses TRBV7-9 with TRBJ2-5, with TRBD2 matching 11 bases. The closer fit of TRBJ2-7 to the DNA end suggests the J call may be wrong. This CDR3 contains 14 residues. Germline V gene data show CDR1 as SEHNR and CDR2 as FQNEAQ (reference sequence). The CDR3, as DNA: TGTGCCAGCAGCTCGACTAGCGGGAATGTCGAGCAGTACTTC. Encoded protein: CASSSTSGNVEQYF.

This clone occurred a few times. The rearrangement joins TRBV30 to TRBJ2-5; 11 bases line up with TRBD2. V shed 1 base and J 2 bases; nucleotides not matched to a gene: 3. There are 15 residues in the CDR3. Germline values: CDR1 GTSNPN, CDR2 SVGIG (reference sequence). CDR3 sequence reads: CAWSGASGGQETQYF. DNA of the CDR3: TGTGCCTGGAGTGGAGCTAGCGGGGGGCAAGAGACCCAGTACTTC.

This chain links TRBV6-1 with TRBJ2-7, with 9 bases matching TRBD1. This CDR3 is built from 16 residues. Germline V gives CDR1 MNHNS, CDR2 SASEGT. The J segment lost 6 bases and the V segment lost 2 bases, leaving 11 bases of the junction unmatched. The chain's CDR3 is CASSELPGQGPSEQYF. Here the CDR3 DNA reads TGTGCCAGCAGTGAACTACCGGGACAGGGACCCTCCGAGCAGTACTTC.

The chain links TRBV5-4 to TRBJ1-1; no clear D. The CDR3 consists of 15 residues. CDR1 is SGHNT, CDR2 YYREEE, per germline (reference sequence). The V end lost 4 bases, the J end lost 1 base, and 14 bases lay between the germline ends. DNA of the CDR3: TGTGCCAGCAGCGTCCCGAGGGCGGGGAACACTGAAGCTTTCTTT. Encoded protein: CASSVPRAGNTEAFF.

The CDR3 reads CAWSSGTGIVSYEQYF. The CDR3 DNA is TGTGCCTGGAGTTCCGGGACAGGGATAGTATCCTACGAGCAGTACTTC. V and J are TRBV30 and TRBJ2-7, with 9 bases identical to TRBD1. This CDR3 has 16 amino acids. The ends lost 2 bases at V and 1 base at J; junction bases unmatched: 9. CDR1 GTSNPN and CDR2 SVGIG come from the germline V gene (reference sequence). Drawing the rest from reference TRBV30 and TRBJ2-7, the complete variable domain is SQTIHQWPATLVQPVGSPLSLECTVEGTSNPNLYWYRQAAGRGLQLLFYSVGIGQISSEVPQNLSASRPQDRQFILSSKKLLLSDSGFYLCAWSSGTGIVSYEQYFGPGTRLTVT.

DNA for the CDR3: TGCGCCAGCAGCCAAGCAGGGGGCGATTCACCCCTCCACTTT. Translated, it gives CASSQAGGDSPLHF. The chain couples TRBV4-3 to TRBJ1-6; 8 positions match TRBD1. J gave up 8 bases and V 1 base, and 1 base lay outside the gene matches. The V gene's germline CDR1 is LGHNA and CDR2 YSLEER. CDR3 size: 14 residues.

The V and J genes are TRBV6-5 and TRBJ1-1; TRBD1 matches 8 bases. With 3 bases clipped from V and 4 bases from J, the junction kept 4 bases outside the gene matches. Germline CDR1 is MNHEY and CDR2 is SVGAGI. This CDR3 is built from 14 residues. The CDR3 reads CASSYWTGSTEAFF. DNA for the CDR3: TGTGCCAGCAGTTATTGGACAGGGTCCACTGAAGCTTTCTTT.

The chain uses TRBV11-2 and TRBJ1-2; D unclear. The germline gives CDR1 SGHAT, CDR2 FQNNGV. This CDR3 has 13 residues. V was clipped by 6 bases and J by 1 base, with 9 bases between them. The CDR3 coding sequence is TGTGCCAGCAGTCTGCACTTTAACTATGGCTACACCTTC. Its translation is CASSLHFNYGYTF. The full variable domain, rest sourced from reference TRBV11-2 and TRBJ1-2, is EAGVAQSPRYKIIEKRQSVAFWCNPISGHATLYWYQQILGQGPKLLIQFQNNGVVDDSQLPKDRFSAERLKGVDSTLKIQPAKLEDSAVYLCASSLHFNYGYTFGSGTRLTVV.

This rearrangement joins TRBV7-7 to TRBJ2-3; possibly TRBD2 for D (6 bases). This CDR3 is built from 15 residues. Trimming stripped 2 bases from V and 3 bases from J, with 12 bases between. Germline CDR1 reads SSHAT; CDR2 reads FNYEAQ (reference sequence). CDR3 coding DNA: TGTGCCAGCAGCTTAATGGGCGGGGAAACAGATACGCAGTATTTT. Encoded protein: CASSLMGGETDTQYF.

This clone came up once. The J gene is TRBJ2-1, the V gene TRBV6-7; D not certain. TRBV6-7 is annotated as an ORF whose role is uncertain. V lost 0 bases and J 5 bases, leaving 17 bases between the germline ends. The length of the CDR3 is 17 residues. CDR3 sequence (DNA): TGTGCCAGCAGTTACTCGAAAAATCTGCGCTTGAACAATGAGCAGTTCTTC. This sequence encodes CASSYSKNLRLNNEQFF.

DNA for the CDR3: TGTGCCAGCAGCTTAGAGTCCGCGGGACAGGGGCCACTGTTTTTT. Translation gives CASSLESAGQGPLFF. This chain uses TRBV7-2 with TRBJ1-4; 10 nucleotides agree with TRBD1. Germline-derived CDR1 and CDR2 are SGHTA and FQGNSA. Trimming cost V 1 base and J 13 bases; bases outside gene matches: 9. The CDR3 loop spans 15 amino acids.

The rearrangement links TRBV7-9 to TRBJ1-1, with a possible D match to TRBD1 (5 bases). The germline CDR1 and CDR2 sequences are SEHNR and FQNEAQ (reference sequence). V lost 3 bases and J lost 10, with 18 bases in between. This CDR3 comprises 14 residues. CDR3 DNA sequence: TGTGCCAGCAGCTTCCACGGGGGTCCCTTATCAGCTTTCTTT. This gives the protein CASSFHGGPLSAFF.

The gene calls are TRBV4-1 and TRBJ2-7; no firm D call. Trimming took off 0 bases at V and 6 bases at J, with 12 bases between the two ends. The CDR3 sequence is 14 residues long. Germline CDR1 reads MGHRA; CDR2 reads YSYEKL. In DNA form, the CDR3 reads TGCGCCAGCAGCCAAGATCTCAGGAAGGTCGAGCAGTACTTC. Translation gives CASSQDLRKVEQYF.

The rearrangement joins TRBV30 to TRBJ2-3; 10 positions match TRBD2. Trimming cost V 3 bases and J 5 bases; bases outside gene matches: 5. CDR1 is GTSNPN, CDR2 SVGIG, per germline (reference sequence). CDR3 length equals 14 residues. The CDR3 here is CAWRVAGGGDTQYF. For the CDR3, the DNA is TGTGCCTGGAGGGTAGCGGGGGGAGGAGATACGCAGTATTTT.

There are a few counts of this clone. The V and J genes are TRBV5-1 and TRBJ2-6; 10 bases fit TRBD2. The ends lost 2 bases at V and 3 bases at J; junction bases unmatched: 5. The CDR3 runs to 17 residues. CDR1 and CDR2 (germline): SGHRS, YFSETQ. In DNA form, the CDR3 reads TGCGCCAGCAGCTTCAGCGGGGGGGCTGGTGGGGCCAACGTCCTGACTTTC. Its translation is CASSFSGGAGGANVLTF.

This clone appeared once. The V call is TRBV13, the J call TRBJ2-3; weak D call: TRBD1 (5 bases). The CDR3 spans 13 residues. V was shortened by 5 bases and J by 4 bases, with 10 bases between the two germline ends. Germline values: CDR1 PRHDT, CDR2 FYEKMQ (reference sequence). CDR3 residues: CASSRVGADTQYF. CDR3 nucleotides: TGTGCCAGCAGCCGAGTAGGGGCAGATACGCAGTATTTT.

This clone was detected a few times. The chain is built from TRBV15 and TRBJ2-1; the match to TRBD2 covers 7 bases. V was pared by 2 bases and J by 2 bases, with 3 bases of the junction left unmatched. The germline V gene encodes CDR1 LNHNV and CDR2 YYDKDF (reference sequence). CDR3 length: 15 amino acids. The CDR3 sequence: CATSRLADTYNEQFF. The CDR3 DNA reads as TGTGCCACCAGCAGACTAGCGGATACCTACAATGAGCAGTTCTTC.